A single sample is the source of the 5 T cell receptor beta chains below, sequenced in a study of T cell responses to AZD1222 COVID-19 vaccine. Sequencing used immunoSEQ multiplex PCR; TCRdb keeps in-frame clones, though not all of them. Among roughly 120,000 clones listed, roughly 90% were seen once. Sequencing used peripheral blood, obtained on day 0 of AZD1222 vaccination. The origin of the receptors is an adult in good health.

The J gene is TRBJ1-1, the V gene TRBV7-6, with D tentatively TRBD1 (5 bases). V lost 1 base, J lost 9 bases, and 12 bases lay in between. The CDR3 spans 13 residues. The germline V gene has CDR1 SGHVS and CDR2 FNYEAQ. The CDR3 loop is CASSLGRDYQAFF. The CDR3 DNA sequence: TGTGCCAGCAGCTTAGGTAGGGACTACCAAGCTTTCTTT.

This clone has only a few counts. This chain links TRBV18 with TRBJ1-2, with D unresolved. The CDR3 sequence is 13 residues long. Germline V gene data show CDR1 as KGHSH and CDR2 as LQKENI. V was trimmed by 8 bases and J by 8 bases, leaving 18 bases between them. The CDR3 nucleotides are TGTGCCAGCCGGAAAGGGCAAGAACGGGGCTACACCTTC. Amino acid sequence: CASRKGQERGYTF.

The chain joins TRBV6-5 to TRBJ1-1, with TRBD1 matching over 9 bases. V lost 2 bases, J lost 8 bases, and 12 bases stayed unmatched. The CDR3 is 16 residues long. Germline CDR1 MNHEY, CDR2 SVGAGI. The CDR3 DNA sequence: TGTGCCAGCAGTTACCTTCGGGGACAGGGCAGAGGGGAAGCTTTCTTT. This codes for CASSYLRGQGRGEAFF.

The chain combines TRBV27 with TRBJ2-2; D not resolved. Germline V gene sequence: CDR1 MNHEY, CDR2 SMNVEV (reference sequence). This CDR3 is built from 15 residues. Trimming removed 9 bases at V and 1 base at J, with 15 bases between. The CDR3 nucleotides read TGTGCCAGTCGAATACGGAAGGGGAACACCGGGGAGCTGTTTTTT. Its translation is CASRIRKGNTGELFF.

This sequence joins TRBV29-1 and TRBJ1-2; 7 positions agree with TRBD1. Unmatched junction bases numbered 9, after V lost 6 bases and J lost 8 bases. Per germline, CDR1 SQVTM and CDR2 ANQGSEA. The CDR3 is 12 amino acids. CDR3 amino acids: CSVSPNRGGYTF. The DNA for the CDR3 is TGCAGCGTGAGTCCAAACAGGGGCGGCTACACCTTC. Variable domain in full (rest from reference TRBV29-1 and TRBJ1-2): SAVISQKPSRDICQRGTSLTIQCQVDSQVTMMFWYRQQPGQSLTLIATANQGSEATYESGFVIDKFPISRPNLTFSTLTVSNMSPEDSSIYLCSVSPNRGGYTFGSGTRLTVV.